The clone carrying this TCR beta chain was picked up many times. The antigen is unknown. This record comes from a study of T cells in Graves' hyperthyroidism and ophthalmopathy. Across the whole study: The blood sample was taken at first diagnosis, before treatment began. Study conclusions and caveats: Ophthalmopathy was predicted by the model a median of 6.5 months ahead of onset.

RNA transcripts were the template for amplifying TCR beta CDR3 regions. The primer set for the first-round RT-PCR of the TCR CDR3 was HTBI. TCRdb re-called the multiplex PCR reads with MiXCR, one entry per CDR3 protein. The sample contains 110,000 to 150,000 distinct CDR3 sequences, roughly 23% of which appear only once. The hyperthyroidism was newly diagnosed and had lasted under 2 months; the patients were aged 18 to 65. Each 10 ml fresh peripheral blood draw supplied the PBMCs. V was clipped by 2 bases and J by 3 bases, with 4 bases between them. Germline loops: CDR1 SNHLY, CDR2 FYNNEI. The CDR3 has 12 amino acids.

The V gene is TRBV2, the J gene TRBJ1-2; D not certain. This receptor was identified in a woman aged 45-65 years with Graves' hyperthyroidism that later progressed to Graves' ophthalmopathy. The sample was blood. CDR3 region: CASSERDYGYTF. The CDR3 DNA follows: TGTGCCAGCAGTGAACGGGACTATGGCTACACCTTC.